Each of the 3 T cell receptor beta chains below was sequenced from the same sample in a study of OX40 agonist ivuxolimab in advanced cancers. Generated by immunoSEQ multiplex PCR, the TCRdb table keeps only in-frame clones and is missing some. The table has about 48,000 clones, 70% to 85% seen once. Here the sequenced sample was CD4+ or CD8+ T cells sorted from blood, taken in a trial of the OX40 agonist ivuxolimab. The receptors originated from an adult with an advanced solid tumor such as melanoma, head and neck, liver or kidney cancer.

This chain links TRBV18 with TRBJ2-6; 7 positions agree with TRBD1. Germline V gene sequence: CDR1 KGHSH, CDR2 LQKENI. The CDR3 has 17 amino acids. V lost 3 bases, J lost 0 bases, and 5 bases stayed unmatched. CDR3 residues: CASSPPGQSSGANVLTF. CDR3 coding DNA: TGTGCCAGCTCACCTCCGGGACAGAGCTCTGGGGCCAACGTCCTGACTTTC. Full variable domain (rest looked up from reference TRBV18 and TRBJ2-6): NAGVMQNPRHLVRRRGQEARLRCSPMKGHSHVYWYRQLPEEGLKFMVYLQKENIIDESGMPKERFSAEFPKEGPSILRIQQVVRGDSAAYFCASSPPGQSSGANVLTFGAGSRLTVL.

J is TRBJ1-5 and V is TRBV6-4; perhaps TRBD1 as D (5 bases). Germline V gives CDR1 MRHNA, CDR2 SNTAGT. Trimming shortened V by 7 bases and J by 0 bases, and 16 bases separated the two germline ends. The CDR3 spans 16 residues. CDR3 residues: CASKDIANYSNQPQHF. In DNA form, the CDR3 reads TGTGCCAGCAAGGACATCGCTAATTATAGCAATCAGCCCCAGCATTTT.

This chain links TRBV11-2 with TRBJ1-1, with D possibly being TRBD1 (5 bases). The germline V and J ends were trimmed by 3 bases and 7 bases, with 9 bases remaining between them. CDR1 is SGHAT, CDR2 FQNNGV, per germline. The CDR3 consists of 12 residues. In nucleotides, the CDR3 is TGTGCCAGCAGCTTGATAGGGGATGAAGCTTTCTTT. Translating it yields CASSLIGDEAFF.